The 32 T cell receptor beta chains reported below all come from one sample, sequenced in a study of cytomegalovirus exposure and HLA in healthy donors. The study ran its PCR with 60 Vbeta and 13 Jbeta primers. The method was immunoSEQ multiplex PCR; TCRdb's version includes in-frame clones alone and lacks a portion of them. Of approximately 150,000 clones listed, around 75% are singletons. Sequenced material: PBMCs. The source of these receptors is a human donor in good health.

This clone was recorded a few times. V usage is TRBV5-1 and J usage is TRBJ2-2, with 9 bases identical to TRBD1. Germline CDR1 reads SGHRS; CDR2 reads YFSETQ. The CDR3 sequence is 14 residues long. Germline trimming cut 4 bases from V and 6 bases from J; bases unmatched to any gene: 4. CDR3 amino acids: CASSRDRAAGELFF. The CDR3 coding sequence is TGCGCCAGCAGCCGGGACAGGGCCGCCGGGGAGCTGTTTTTT.

The chain joins TRBV4-3 to TRBJ1-4; 9 positions match TRBD1. The germline V gene has CDR1 LGHNA and CDR2 YSLEER. The CDR3 length is 18 residues. The V segment lost 0 bases and the J segment 7 bases; nucleotides outside the gene matches: 12. CDR3: CASSQEWVPGQGIEKLFF. The CDR3, as DNA: TGCGCCAGCAGCCAAGAATGGGTCCCGGGACAGGGTATTGAAAAACTGTTTTTT.

V and J are TRBV5-4 and TRBJ2-5, with TRBD2 identical over 9 bases. There are 16 residues in the CDR3. Germline V CDR1 and CDR2: SGHNT, YYREEE (reference sequence). Trimming at V came to 5 bases and at J to 5 bases, leaving 13 bases not matched to a gene. CDR3 loop: CASRPGGGGALETQYF. Written as DNA, the CDR3 is TGTGCCAGCAGACCCGGGGGCGGGGGGGCCCTGGAGACCCAGTACTTC.

The V and J genes are TRBV11-2 and TRBJ2-7; D is perhaps TRBD1 (5 bases). Per germline, CDR1 SGHAT and CDR2 FQNNGV. Trimming took 3 bases from V and 2 from J, leaving 11 bases between them. This CDR3 has 14 residues. The CDR3 region has the DNA TGTGCCAGCAGCTTGGGGCAGGTTGCCTACGAGCAGTACTTC. Its protein product is CASSLGQVAYEQYF.

The chain links TRBV9 to TRBJ2-5; 12 bases align to TRBD2. The CDR3 totals 16 residues. V was pared by 0 bases and J by 5 bases, with 5 bases of the junction left unmatched. Germline V CDR1 and CDR2: SGDLS, YYNGEE. The CDR3 protein is CASSVVLAGGRETQYF. DNA of the CDR3: TGTGCCAGCAGCGTAGTCCTAGCGGGGGGGCGGGAGACCCAGTACTTC.

The CDR3 nucleotides read TGTGCCAGCAGCAGCAGGGTGAACACTGAAGCTTTCTTT. Its protein is CASSSRVNTEAFF. The chain recombines TRBV11-2 with TRBJ1-1, with a tentative D call TRBD1 (5 bases). The CDR3 length is 13 residues. The V end lost 5 bases, the J end lost 0 bases, and 7 bases lay between the germline ends. Germline V gives CDR1 SGHAT, CDR2 FQNNGV.

The V call is TRBV4-1, the J call TRBJ1-1; perhaps TRBD1 as D (5 bases). V was clipped by 3 bases and J by 2 bases, with 16 bases between them. CDR3 length: 16 residues. Germline V lookup: CDR1 MGHRA, CDR2 YSYEKL. Here the CDR3 DNA reads TGCGCCAGCAGCCAGCCCGCCCAGGGCGGCAACACTGAAGCTTTCTTT. Translation: CASSQPAQGGNTEAFF.

V and J are TRBV27 and TRBJ2-7; 10 bases are a match to TRBD2. The CDR3 contains 16 residues. Germline trimming cut 6 bases from V and 1 base from J; bases unmatched to any gene: 9. Germline CDR1 and CDR2: MNHEY and SMNVEV (reference sequence). The CDR3 DNA reads TGTGCCAGCAGCCAAGGGCTAGCGGGGGTATCCTACGAGCAGTACTTC. It encodes CASSQGLAGVSYEQYF.

In the case of this clone: In this CDR3 the conserved last residue, phenylalanine or tryptophan, is missing, so a read error is likely. The chain couples TRBV18 to TRBJ2-7; maybe TRBD1 (6 bases). The germline V and J ends were trimmed by 5 bases and 5 bases, with 16 bases remaining between them. Germline V gene data show CDR1 as KGHSH and CDR2 as LQKENI. This CDR3 is built from 14 residues. CDR3 loop: CASSGTTGNHEQYL. The CDR3 DNA is TGTGCCAGCTCAGGAACTACAGGGAACCACGAGCAGTACCTC.

This clone was observed a handful of times. J is TRBJ1-1 and V is TRBV5-1; TRBD1 agrees at 8 bases. The CDR3 covers 15 residues. The J segment lost 5 bases and the V segment lost 4 bases, leaving 10 bases of the junction unmatched. Germline-derived CDR1 and CDR2 are SGHRS and YFSETQ. Here the CDR3 reads CASSPEGQGGTEAFF. CDR3 nucleotide sequence: TGCGCCAGCAGCCCTGAAGGACAGGGAGGAACTGAAGCTTTCTTT.

The chain employs TRBV27 and TRBJ1-1; D is perhaps TRBD1 (6 bases). CDR1 MNHEY and CDR2 SMNVEV come from the germline V gene (reference sequence). V was trimmed by 6 bases and J by 2 bases, leaving 13 bases between them. The CDR3 spans 14 residues. Here the CDR3 DNA reads TGTGCCAGCAGGTCTCTGACAGGAAACACTGAAGCTTTCTTT. It encodes CASRSLTGNTEAFF.

This clone was detected only once. The V and J genes are TRBV5-1 and TRBJ2-7; no firm D call. CDR1 and CDR2 (germline): SGHRS, YFSETQ. This CDR3 region has 13 residues. Trimming stripped 4 bases from V and 3 bases from J, with 11 bases between. CDR3: CASSTGEVYEQYF. As DNA, the CDR3 is TGCGCCAGCAGCACTGGTGAGGTCTACGAGCAGTACTTC.

In this sample, this clone turned up a few times. This rearrangement joins TRBV29-1 to TRBJ1-2; D gene uncertain. The CDR3 runs to 14 residues. The V and J ends lost 1 base and 6 bases respectively, with 15 bases between them. Germline loops: CDR1 SQVTM, CDR2 ANQGSEA. CDR3 amino acids: CSVEAGGSMDGYTF. In DNA form, the CDR3 reads TGCAGCGTTGAAGCCGGCGGGTCGATGGATGGCTACACCTTC.

This chain links TRBV4-2 with TRBJ2-7, with 10 positions matching TRBD2. The CDR3 sequence is 17 residues long. Looked up from germline, CDR1 is LGHNA and CDR2 is YNFKEQ. Trimming cost V 0 bases and J 4 bases; bases outside gene matches: 9. This chain's CDR3 is CASSQEGGLAGEYEQYF. DNA of the CDR3: TGTGCCAGCAGCCAAGAAGGTGGGCTAGCGGGGGAGTACGAGCAGTACTTC.

The table lists this clone with a few counts. The chain combines TRBV6-5 with TRBJ2-7; D might be TRBD1 (6 bases). The ends were cut back, 1 base at V and 2 bases at J, with 12 bases in the middle. CDR3 size: 15 residues. Looked up from germline, CDR1 is MNHEY and CDR2 is SVGAGI. CDR3 amino acids: CASSYLGAQTYEQYF. CDR3 DNA: TGTGCCAGCAGTTACTTGGGGGCCCAAACCTACGAGCAGTACTTC.

The chain employs TRBV6-4 and TRBJ1-1; D is uncertain. Germline V lookup: CDR1 MRHNA, CDR2 SNTAGT. The V and J ends lost 6 bases and 1 base respectively, with 12 bases between them. This CDR3 has 14 amino acids. For the CDR3, the DNA is TGTGCCAGCAGCCCGACTTCGGAGAACACTGAAGCTTTCTTT. The encoded protein is CASSPTSENTEAFF.

This clone occurred once. The V and J genes are TRBV7-9 and TRBJ2-7; possible D gene TRBD1, 5 bases. The CDR3 extends over 14 amino acids. Looked up from germline, CDR1 is SEHNR and CDR2 is FQNEAQ (reference sequence). Trimming took off 7 bases at V and 3 bases at J, with 16 bases between the two ends. CDR3 in amino acids: CASTPGRQSYEQYF. In nucleotides, the CDR3 is TGTGCCAGCACCCCTGGCCGACAGAGCTACGAGCAGTACTTC.

This clone was counted only a few times. V and J are TRBV19 and TRBJ1-5; D is unresolved. The CDR3 contains 14 residues. Germline V CDR1 and CDR2: LNHDA, SQIVND (reference sequence). Trimming stripped 3 bases from V and 4 bases from J, with 10 bases between. CDR3 in amino acids: CASSIPGKNQPQHF. In nucleotides, the CDR3 is TGTGCCAGTAGTATCCCGGGGAAAAATCAGCCCCAGCATTTT.

The V call is TRBV5-1, the J call TRBJ2-5, with D perhaps TRBD2 (5 bases). The CDR3 is 12 amino acids. Germline V lookup: CDR1 SGHRS, CDR2 YFSETQ. Between the trimmed V and J ends, which lost 4 bases and 5 bases, there was a span of 9 bases. As DNA, the CDR3 is TGCGCCAGCAGCCCACTAGGGGAGACCCAGTACTTC. Protein sequence: CASSPLGETQYF.

V gene TRBV6-5 combines with J gene TRBJ1-2, with 8 bases identical to TRBD1. After removal of 4 bases from V and 4 bases from J, the junction contained 5 bases not matched to a gene. This CDR3 has 14 amino acids. Germline assignment: CDR1 MNHEY and CDR2 SVGAGI. The CDR3 here is CASSSWDRRYGYTF. The CDR3 DNA reads as TGTGCCAGCAGTTCCTGGGACAGGCGCTATGGCTACACCTTC.

The sample holds one count of this clone. V usage is TRBV5-1 and J usage is TRBJ2-3; possibly TRBD1 for D (6 bases). Germline V gene data show CDR1 as SGHRS and CDR2 as YFSETQ. The CDR3 is made up of 14 amino acids. The V gene lost 4 bases and the J gene lost 6 bases, with 15 bases spanning the gap. In nucleotides, the CDR3 is TGCGCCAGCAGCCCTCGATTCAGGGGCGATACGCAGTATTTT. This gives the protein CASSPRFRGDTQYF.

The chain uses TRBV4-3 and TRBJ2-1; 7 bases match TRBD2. There are 16 residues in the CDR3. Germline lookup yields CDR1 LGHNA and CDR2 YSLEER. With V trimmed by 0 bases and J by 4 bases, 6 bases remained unmatched. In DNA form, the CDR3 reads TGCGCCAGCAGCCAAGAAGCCAGCGGGGTTTACAATGAGCAGTTCTTC. This sequence encodes CASSQEASGVYNEQFF.

V and J are TRBV27 and TRBJ2-3, with 11 nucleotides matching TRBD2. Germline trimming cut 5 bases from V and 2 bases from J; bases unmatched to any gene: 3. Per the germline V gene, CDR1 is MNHEY and CDR2 is SMNVEV (reference sequence). The CDR3 extends over 15 amino acids. CDR3 nucleotide sequence: TGTGCCAGCAGTCGACTAGCGGGGAACACAGATACGCAGTATTTT. Its protein product is CASSRLAGNTDTQYF.

This clone was detected only a few times. V usage is TRBV28 and J usage is TRBJ2-1, with 7 bases matching TRBD1. The V gene's germline CDR1 is MDHEN and CDR2 SYDVKM. The CDR3 runs to 15 residues. With 11 bases clipped from V and 0 bases from J, the junction kept 10 bases outside the gene matches. This CDR3 reads CASYSAGGSYNEQFF. The CDR3 nucleotides read TGTGCCTCTTACTCGGCAGGGGGCTCCTACAATGAGCAGTTCTTC.

V usage is TRBV5-1 and J usage is TRBJ2-5, with TRBD2 matching 7 bases. Germline V CDR1 and CDR2: SGHRS, YFSETQ. With 4 bases clipped from V and 2 bases from J, the junction kept 8 bases outside the gene matches. This CDR3 has 15 amino acids. The CDR3 is CASSPFLRGQETQYF. As DNA, the CDR3 is TGCGCCAGCAGCCCCTTTTTGCGGGGGCAAGAGACCCAGTACTTC. Using reference TRBV5-1 and TRBJ2-5 for the parts outside the CDR3, the full variable domain is KAGVTQTPRYLIKTRGQQVTLSCSPISGHRSVSWYQQTPGQGLQFLFEYFSETQRNKGNFPGRFSGRQFSNSRSEMNVSTLELGDSALYLCASSPFLRGQETQYFGPGTRLLVL.

V gene TRBV6-5 combines with J gene TRBJ2-3; a weak D match, TRBD1 (6 bases). This CDR3 spans 13 amino acids. Germline-derived CDR1 and CDR2 are MNHEY and SVGAGI. V gave up 6 bases and J gave up 1 base, with 8 bases separating them. For the CDR3, the DNA is TGTGCCAGCAGACAGGGAGGCACAGATACGCAGTATTTT. Amino acids: CASRQGGTDTQYF.

The rearrangement joins TRBV9 to TRBJ1-1; TRBD1 might be the D (5 bases). This CDR3 contains 11 residues. V gave up 5 bases and J gave up 7 bases, with 9 bases separating them. CDR1 is SGDLS, CDR2 YYNGEE, per germline. The CDR3 DNA is TGTGCCAGCAGGAGCCAGGGTGAAGCTTTCTTT. Protein: CASRSQGEAFF.

The DNA of the CDR3 is TGTGCCAGCGCGCAGGGTGGACAATTCGCCACCGGGGAGCTGTTTTTT. As protein: CASAQGGQFATGELFF. V usage is TRBV18 and J usage is TRBJ2-2; weak D call: TRBD1 (5 bases). Trimming shortened V by 8 bases and J by 4 bases, and 20 bases separated the two germline ends. The CDR3 contains 16 residues. Germline CDR1 reads KGHSH; CDR2 reads LQKENI.

This chain uses TRBV6-5 with TRBJ1-1, with D possibly TRBD1 on 5 matching bases. The CDR3 sequence is 12 residues long. CDR1 MNHEY and CDR2 SVGAGI come from the germline V gene. Between the trimmed V and J ends, which lost 2 bases and 4 bases, there was a span of 5 bases. The CDR3 protein is CASSYGATEAFF. The CDR3 DNA follows: TGTGCCAGCAGTTACGGGGCCACTGAAGCTTTCTTT.

This chain links TRBV6-5 with TRBJ2-3, with 8 bases fitting TRBD2. J gave up 1 base and V 6 bases, and 6 bases lay outside the gene matches. Germline CDR1 and CDR2: MNHEY and SVGAGI. CDR3 size: 15 residues. In DNA, the CDR3 is TGTGCCAGCAGACCCAAAGCGGGGGGCACAGATACGCAGTATTTT. It specifies CASRPKAGGTDTQYF.

The chain uses TRBV6-1 and TRBJ2-1; D is undetermined. Trimming removed 2 bases from V and 5 bases from J, with 13 bases in between. The germline V gene encodes CDR1 MNHNS and CDR2 SASEGT. The CDR3 has 15 amino acids. The CDR3 DNA reads TGTGCCAGCAGTGAAATAGATGCAATCGACAATGAGCAGTTCTTC. It translates to CASSEIDAIDNEQFF.

The chain employs TRBV9 and TRBJ1-1, with D hard to call. V dropped 4 bases and J dropped 5 bases, with 18 bases sitting between them. CDR3 length: 15 amino acids. From germline, CDR1 is SGDLS and CDR2 YYNGEE. This CDR3 is CASSSPREGRTEAFF. The CDR3, as DNA: TGTGCCAGCAGCTCCCCGAGGGAAGGGCGAACTGAAGCTTTCTTT.